Shown below are 10 T cell receptor beta chains from a single sample sequenced in a study of T cells in tuberculosis. Thawed, overnight-rested PBMC were stained with GMM-loaded CD1B tetramer, viability dye and anti-CD3, then sorted. The lipid loaded on the CD1B tetramers was C32 glucose monomycolate from Rhodococcus equi. Libraries were prepared by immunoSEQ multiplex PCR; TCRdb keeps only in-frame clonotypes and omits some of them. The repertoire has 60,000 or so clones, 81% of them found once; the top ten carry roughly 12%. What was sequenced was CD1b-GMM tetramer-negative cells sorted from PBMCs. The receptors derive from an adult woman with latent tuberculosis.

The chain couples TRBV27 to TRBJ1-2; 7 positions agree with TRBD1. The length of the CDR3 is 15 residues. Germline V gene lookup returns CDR1 MNHEY and CDR2 SMNVEV (reference sequence). J gave up 2 bases and V 5 bases, and 8 bases lay outside the gene matches. CDR3 region: CASSATETGNYGYTF. CDR3 nucleotides: TGTGCCAGCAGTGCGACAGAGACAGGGAACTATGGCTACACCTTC.

The chain carries TRBV6-6 and TRBJ1-6; tentative D call: TRBD1 (6 bases). This CDR3 has 14 residues. V gave up 6 bases and J gave up 8 bases, with 14 bases separating them. In germline, CDR1 is MNHNY, CDR2 SVGAGI (reference sequence). Here the CDR3 DNA reads TGTGCCAGCAGCTACGGGACATCGGATTCACCCCTCCACTTT. Protein product: CASSYGTSDSPLHF.

Written as DNA, the CDR3 is TGTGCCAGCGGAGGGGAAGGGGTTGCTGAAAAACTGTTTTTT. This translates into CASGGEGVAEKLFF. The V and J genes are TRBV27 and TRBJ1-4, with D possibly matching TRBD1 (5 bases). The CDR3 has 14 amino acids. V lost 8 bases to trimming and J lost 7 bases, with 17 bases between them. CDR1 is MNHEY, CDR2 SMNVEV, per germline (reference sequence).

This chain uses TRBV25-1 with TRBJ1-5, with 8 bases that match TRBD1. The junction had 11 bases not matched to a gene; V was cut back by 4 bases and J by 9 bases. The CDR3 is 15 residues long. Germline V CDR1 and CDR2: MGHDK, SYGVNS. DNA for the CDR3: TGTGCCAGCAGTGCGGGACAGGCGTCAAGAGGGCCCCAGCATTTT. It yields the protein CASSAGQASRGPQHF.

The DNA of the CDR3 is TGCGCCAGCAGCCAAGACCACATCAGCACAGATACGCAGTATTTT. Encoded protein: CASSQDHISTDTQYF. The chain joins TRBV4-1 to TRBJ2-3; D gene unclear. The V gene lost 0 bases and the J gene lost 0 bases, with 7 bases spanning the gap. The CDR3 contains 15 residues. Germline lookup yields CDR1 MGHRA and CDR2 YSYEKL.

This clone was seen a handful of times. V is TRBV6-6 and J is TRBJ2-5; D perhaps matches TRBD2 (5 bases). CDR1 and CDR2 (germline): MNHNY, SVGAGI (reference sequence). The V and J ends lost 6 bases and 0 bases respectively, with 5 bases between them. The CDR3 contains 12 residues. The CDR3 nucleotides read TGTGCCAGCAGGGACTACCAAGAGACCCAGTACTTC. This codes for CASRDYQETQYF.

On this clone itself: One end of the junction fails to match germline, which may point to a read error. V and J are TRBV9 and TRBJ2-1, with a possible D match to TRBD2 (6 bases). Germline V gene lookup returns CDR1 SGDLS and CDR2 YYNGEE. The CDR3 spans 18 residues. The chain's CDR3 is CASSVEARAGPSYNGQFF. CDR3 nucleotide sequence: TGTGCCAGCAGCGTAGAGGCGAGGGCGGGACCCTCCTACAATGGGCAGTTCTTC.

The V call is TRBV7-2, the J call TRBJ2-1, with D perhaps TRBD2 (6 bases). Germline values: CDR1 SGHTA, CDR2 FQGNSA. This CDR3 is built from 13 residues. Trimming took off 6 bases at V and 9 bases at J, with 15 bases between the two ends. The CDR3 region has the DNA TGTGCCAGCAGTCCGACTAGTGCGGGTGAGCAGTTCTTC. Translating gives CASSPTSAGEQFF.

The chain employs TRBV6-1 and TRBJ2-5; TRBD2 aligns across 14 bases. The V segment lost 11 bases and the J segment 6 bases; nucleotides outside the gene matches: 11. The CDR3 length is 15 residues. CDR1 and CDR2 from the germline V gene are MNHNS and SASEGT. CDR3 in DNA: TGTGCCTCCGCCGAGGGACTAGCGGGAGTTAAGACCCAGTACTTC. It specifies CASAEGLAGVKTQYF.

The DNA for the CDR3 is TGTGCCAGCAGCGCCGTTCGGCCTGGACTAGCGGGGTCTACAGATACGCAGTATTTT. Translated, it gives CASSAVRPGLAGSTDTQYF. The chain combines TRBV9 with TRBJ2-3, with 12 bases fitting TRBD2. This CDR3 spans 19 amino acids. Germline V CDR1 and CDR2: SGDLS, YYNGEE. J lost 3 bases, V lost 3 bases, and 14 bases had no gene match.